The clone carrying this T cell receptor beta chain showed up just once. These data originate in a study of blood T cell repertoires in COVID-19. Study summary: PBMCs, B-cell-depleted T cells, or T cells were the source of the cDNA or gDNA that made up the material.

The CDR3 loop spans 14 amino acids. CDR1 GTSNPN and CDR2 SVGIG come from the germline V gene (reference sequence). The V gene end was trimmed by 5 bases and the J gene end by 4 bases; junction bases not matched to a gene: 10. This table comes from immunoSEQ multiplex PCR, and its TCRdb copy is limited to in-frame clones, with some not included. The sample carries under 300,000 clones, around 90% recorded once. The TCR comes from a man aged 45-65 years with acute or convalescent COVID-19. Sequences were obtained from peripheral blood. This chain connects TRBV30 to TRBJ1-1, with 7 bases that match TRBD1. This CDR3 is CAWSRTGAGTEAFF. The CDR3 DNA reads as TGTGCCTGGTCCCGAACAGGGGCGGGCACTGAAGCTTTCTTT.